This TCR beta chain was captured by sequencing in a study of T cell repertoires in cytomegalovirus infection. Study information: It can be stated that public TCR beta signatures indicated CMV infection as well as a matching HLA type. Findings and limits, study-wide: There were HLA-C-restricted CMV-specific TCR beta clonotypes dominating the ex vivo response. Carriers of CMV and the relevant HLA type were discriminated by public TCR beta frequency.

TCRdb analysed the reads with MiXCR anew, one entry per CDR3 protein. The sample lists fewer than 200,000 distinct CDR3 sequences, roughly a fifth seen once, with approximately 2.9% in the top ten. Trimming left V 4 bases short and J 5 bases short, with 8 bases between. The CDR3 is made up of 12 amino acids. The germline V gene encodes CDR1 MDHEN and CDR2 SYDVKM. This clonotype has more than one count but fewer than ten. Its target is not known. This rearrangement joins TRBV28 to TRBJ1-2; D is unresolved. The receptor's source is a human donor in good health (CMV status not recorded). Some clones in this sample may be carry-over from other donors' samples. What was sequenced was PBMCs. CDR3 sequence (DNA): TGTGCCAGCAGTTCTCAGTGGTATGGCTACACCTTC. Amino acid sequence: CASSSQWYGYTF.